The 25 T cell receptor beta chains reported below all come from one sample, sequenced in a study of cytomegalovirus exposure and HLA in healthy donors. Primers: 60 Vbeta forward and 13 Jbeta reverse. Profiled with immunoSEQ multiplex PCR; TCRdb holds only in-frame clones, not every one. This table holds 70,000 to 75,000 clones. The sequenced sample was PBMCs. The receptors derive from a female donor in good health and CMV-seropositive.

CDR3 sequence: CASSRPSRGNPYEQYF. In DNA form, the CDR3 reads TGTGCCAGCAGTCGCCCTTCTAGAGGAAATCCCTACGAGCAGTACTTC. V usage is TRBV28 and J usage is TRBJ2-7; D is unclear. The CDR3 length is 16 residues. Germline CDR1 reads MDHEN; CDR2 reads SYDVKM. V was shortened by 5 bases and J by 2 bases, with 19 bases between the two germline ends. The full variable domain, in which reference TRBV28 and TRBJ2-7 provide the parts outside the CDR3, is DVKVTQSSRYLVKRTGEKVFLECVQDMDHENMFWYRQDPGLGLRLIYFSYDVKMKEKGDIPEGYSVSREKKERFSLILESASTNQTSMYLCASSRPSRGNPYEQYFGPGTRLTVT.

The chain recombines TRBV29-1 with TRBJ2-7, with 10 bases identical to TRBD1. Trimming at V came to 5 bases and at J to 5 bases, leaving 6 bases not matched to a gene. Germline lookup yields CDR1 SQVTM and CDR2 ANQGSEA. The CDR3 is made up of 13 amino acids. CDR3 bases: TGCAGCGTTAGCCGGGACAGGGGCGACGAGCAGTACTTC. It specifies CSVSRDRGDEQYF.

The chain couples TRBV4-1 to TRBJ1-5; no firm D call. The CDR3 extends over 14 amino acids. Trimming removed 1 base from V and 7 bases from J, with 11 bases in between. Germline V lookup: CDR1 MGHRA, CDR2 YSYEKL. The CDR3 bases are TGCGCCAGCAGCCAAGGACCAGAGGTCCAGCCCCAGCATTTT. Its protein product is CASSQGPEVQPQHF.

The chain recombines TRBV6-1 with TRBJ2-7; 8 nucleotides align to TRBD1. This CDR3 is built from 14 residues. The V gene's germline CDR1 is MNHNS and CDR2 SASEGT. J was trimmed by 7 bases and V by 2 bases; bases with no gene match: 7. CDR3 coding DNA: TGTGCCAGCAGTGAATGGGGCAGGGGGCTTGAGCAGTACTTC. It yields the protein CASSEWGRGLEQYF.

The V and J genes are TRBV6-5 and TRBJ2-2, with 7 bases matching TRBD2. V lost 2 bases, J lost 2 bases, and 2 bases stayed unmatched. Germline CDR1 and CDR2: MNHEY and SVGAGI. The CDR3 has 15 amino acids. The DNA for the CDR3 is TGTGCCAGCAGTTACGGGAGGGAAAACACCGGGGAGCTGTTTTTT. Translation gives CASSYGRENTGELFF.

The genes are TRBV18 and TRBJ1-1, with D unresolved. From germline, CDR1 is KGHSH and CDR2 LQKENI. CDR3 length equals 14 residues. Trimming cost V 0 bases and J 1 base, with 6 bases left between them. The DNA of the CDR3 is TGTGCCAGCTCACCACCGAACGGGAACACTGAAGCTTTCTTT. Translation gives CASSPPNGNTEAFF.

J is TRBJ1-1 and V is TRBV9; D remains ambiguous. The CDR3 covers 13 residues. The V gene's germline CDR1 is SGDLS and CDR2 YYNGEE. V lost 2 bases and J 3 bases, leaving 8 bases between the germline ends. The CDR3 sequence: CASSVDGDTEAFF. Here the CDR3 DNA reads TGTGCCAGCAGCGTGGACGGGGACACTGAAGCTTTCTTT. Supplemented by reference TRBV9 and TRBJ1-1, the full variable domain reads DSGVTQTPKHLITATGQRVTLRCSPRSGDLSVYWYQQSLDQGLQFLIQYYNGEERAKGNILERFSAQQFPDLHSELNLSSLELGDSALYFCASSVDGDTEAFFGQGTRLTVV.

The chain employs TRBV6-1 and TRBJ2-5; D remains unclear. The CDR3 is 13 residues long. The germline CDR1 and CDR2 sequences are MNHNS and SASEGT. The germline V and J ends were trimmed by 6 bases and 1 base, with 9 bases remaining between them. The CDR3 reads CASRRRVQETQYF. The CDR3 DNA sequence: TGTGCCAGCAGACGACGGGTCCAAGAGACCCAGTACTTC.

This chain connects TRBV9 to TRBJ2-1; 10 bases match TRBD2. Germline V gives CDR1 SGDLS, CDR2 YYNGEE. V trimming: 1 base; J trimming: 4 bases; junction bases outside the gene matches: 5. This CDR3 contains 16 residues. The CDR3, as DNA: TGTGCCAGCAGCGTAATGCCGGGACTAGCGTACAATGAGCAGTTCTTC. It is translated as CASSVMPGLAYNEQFF.

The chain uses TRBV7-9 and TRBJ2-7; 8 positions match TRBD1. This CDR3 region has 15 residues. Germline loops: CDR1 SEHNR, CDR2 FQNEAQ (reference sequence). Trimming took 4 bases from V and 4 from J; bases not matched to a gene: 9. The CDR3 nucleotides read TGTGCCAGCAGCTATACGCAGGGGGCGCAGTACGAGCAGTACTTC. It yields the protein CASSYTQGAQYEQYF.

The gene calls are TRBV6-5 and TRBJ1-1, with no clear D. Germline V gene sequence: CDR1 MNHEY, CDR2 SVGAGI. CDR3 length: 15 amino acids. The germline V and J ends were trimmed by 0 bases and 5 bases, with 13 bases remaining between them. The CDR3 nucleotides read TGTGCCAGCAGTTACTCAGGAGTAGGAGGGACTGAAGCTTTCTTT. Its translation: CASSYSGVGGTEAFF.

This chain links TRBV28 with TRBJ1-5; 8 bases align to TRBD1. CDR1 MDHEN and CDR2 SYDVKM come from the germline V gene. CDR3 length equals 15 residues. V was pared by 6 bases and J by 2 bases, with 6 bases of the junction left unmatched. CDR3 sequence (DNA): TGTGCCAGCAGACCTCAGGGGGCGCGCAATCAGCCCCAGCATTTT. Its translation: CASRPQGARNQPQHF. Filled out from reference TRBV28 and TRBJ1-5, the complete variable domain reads DVKVTQSSRYLVKRTGEKVFLECVQDMDHENMFWYRQDPGLGLRLIYFSYDVKMKEKGDIPEGYSVSREKKERFSLILESASTNQTSMYLCASRPQGARNQPQHFGDGTRLSIL.

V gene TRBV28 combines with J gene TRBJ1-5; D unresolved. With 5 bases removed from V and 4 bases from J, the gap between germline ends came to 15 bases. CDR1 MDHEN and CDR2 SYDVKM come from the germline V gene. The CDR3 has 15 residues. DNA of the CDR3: TGTGCCAGCAGTGTCGCCGGAGAGAGAAATCAGCCCCAGCATTTT. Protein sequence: CASSVAGERNQPQHF.

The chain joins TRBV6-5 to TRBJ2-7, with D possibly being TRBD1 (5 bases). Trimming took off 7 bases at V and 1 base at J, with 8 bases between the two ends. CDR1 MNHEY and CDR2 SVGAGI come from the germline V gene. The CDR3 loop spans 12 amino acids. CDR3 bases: TGTGCCAGCACGGCAGGGTCCTACGAGCAGTACTTC. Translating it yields CASTAGSYEQYF.

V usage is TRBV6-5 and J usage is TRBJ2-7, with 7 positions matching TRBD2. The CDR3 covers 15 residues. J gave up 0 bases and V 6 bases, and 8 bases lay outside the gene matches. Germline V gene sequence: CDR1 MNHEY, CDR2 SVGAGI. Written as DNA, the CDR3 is TGTGCCAGCAGAGCCTACGGGGGGACCTCCTACGAGCAGTACTTC. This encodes CASRAYGGTSYEQYF.

The DNA of the CDR3 is TGCGCCAGCAGCCCCATGTTGGGGGGAGGGGCGGCCACTGAAGCTTTCTTT. It encodes CASSPMLGGGAATEAFF. The chain has TRBV5-1 and TRBJ1-1; possibly TRBD1 for D (5 bases). In germline, CDR1 is SGHRS, CDR2 YFSETQ. The CDR3 contains 17 residues. V lost 4 bases to trimming and J lost 4 bases, with 23 bases between them.

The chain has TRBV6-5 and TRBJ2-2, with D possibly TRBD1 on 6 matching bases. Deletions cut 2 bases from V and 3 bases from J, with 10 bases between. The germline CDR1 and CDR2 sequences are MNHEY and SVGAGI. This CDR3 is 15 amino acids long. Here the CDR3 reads CASSYLRGHTGELFF. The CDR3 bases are TGTGCCAGCAGTTACCTCAGGGGTCACACCGGGGAGCTGTTTTTT.

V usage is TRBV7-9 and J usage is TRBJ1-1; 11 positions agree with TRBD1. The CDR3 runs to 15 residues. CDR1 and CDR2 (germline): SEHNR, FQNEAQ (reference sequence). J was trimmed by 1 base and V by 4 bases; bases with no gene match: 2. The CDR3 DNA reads TGTGCCAGCAGCTACGGGACAGGGGGGAACACTGAAGCTTTCTTT. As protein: CASSYGTGGNTEAFF.

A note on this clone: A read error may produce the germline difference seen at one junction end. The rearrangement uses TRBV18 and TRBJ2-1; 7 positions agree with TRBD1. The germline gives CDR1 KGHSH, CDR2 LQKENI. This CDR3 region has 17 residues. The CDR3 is CASSPPDRQSSDNEQFF. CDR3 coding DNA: TGTGCCAGCTCACCACCGGACAGGCAGAGCTCCGACAATGAGCAGTTCTTC.

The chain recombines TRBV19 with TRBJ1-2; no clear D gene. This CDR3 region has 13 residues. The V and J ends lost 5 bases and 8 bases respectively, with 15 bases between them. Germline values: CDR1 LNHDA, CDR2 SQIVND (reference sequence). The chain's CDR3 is CASSATSTRGYTF. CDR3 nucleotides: TGTGCCAGTAGTGCCACATCGACGAGGGGCTACACCTTC.

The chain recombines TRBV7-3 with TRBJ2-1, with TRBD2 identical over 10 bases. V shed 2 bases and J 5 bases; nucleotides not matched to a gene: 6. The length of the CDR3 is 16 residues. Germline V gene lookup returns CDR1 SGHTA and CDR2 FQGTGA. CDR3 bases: TGTGCCAGCAGCTTACTGGCTAGCGGGGGTAACAATGAGCAGTTCTTC. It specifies CASSLLASGGNNEQFF.

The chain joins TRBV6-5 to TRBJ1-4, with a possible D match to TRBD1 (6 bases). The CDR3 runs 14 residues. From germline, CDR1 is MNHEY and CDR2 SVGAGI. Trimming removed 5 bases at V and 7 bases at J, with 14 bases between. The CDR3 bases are TGTGCCAGCAGTCCCTCCCCAGGGGCTGAAAAACTGTTTTTT. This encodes CASSPSPGAEKLFF.

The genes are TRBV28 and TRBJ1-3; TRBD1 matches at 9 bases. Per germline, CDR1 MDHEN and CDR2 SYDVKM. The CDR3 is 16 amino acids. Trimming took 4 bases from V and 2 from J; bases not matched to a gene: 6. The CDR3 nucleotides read TGTGCCAGCAGTTCACCGGGACAGGGAGCTGGAAACACCATATATTTT. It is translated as CASSSPGQGAGNTIYF.

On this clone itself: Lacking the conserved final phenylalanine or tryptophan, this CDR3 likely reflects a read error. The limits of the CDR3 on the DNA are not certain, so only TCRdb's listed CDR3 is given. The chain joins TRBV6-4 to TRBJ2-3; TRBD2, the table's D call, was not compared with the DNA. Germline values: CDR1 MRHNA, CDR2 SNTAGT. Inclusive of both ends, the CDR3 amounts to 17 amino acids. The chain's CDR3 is CASSGRGLQNIVGTRSH.

CDR3 amino acids: CASSPELAGTYEQYF. The DNA of the CDR3 is TGTGCCAGCAGCCCAGAACTAGCGGGAACATACGAGCAGTACTTC. The chain joins TRBV7-2 to TRBJ2-7; 10 bases match TRBD2. In germline, CDR1 is SGHTA, CDR2 FQGNSA. The CDR3 consists of 15 residues. Losses at the gene ends were 5 bases for V and 4 bases for J; bases not matched to a gene: 8.